This T cell receptor beta chain was recovered during a study of identical twins. Each CDR3 protein gets one entry after TCRdb re-called the 5' RACE reads with MiXCR. The table has hundreds of thousands of distinct CDR3 sequences, 20% to 25% seen once. This clonotype was found a few times. Its antigen is unidentified. Germline CDR1 ENHRY, CDR2 SYGVKD. V lost 2 bases to trimming and J lost 3 bases, with 11 bases between them. The CDR3 loop spans 14 amino acids. Study conclusions and caveats: Beta clonotypes that were abundant in cord blood contained fewer insertions, a pattern absent from memory repertoires.

This sample was also put to use in a study of yellow fever vaccine responses in identical twins.

The receptor was isolated from a young woman in good health. The gene calls are TRBV10-3 and TRBJ2-7; possible D gene TRBD1, 5 bases. Sample: CD4+ T cells sorted from blood. The CDR3 DNA follows: TGTGCCATCAGTGAGGGGGCAAGGCACTACGAGCAGTACTTC. It translates to CAISEGARHYEQYF.